Below are 17 T cell receptor beta chains sequenced from a single sample in a study of T cell responses to AZD1222 COVID-19 vaccine (dated by TCRdb to the early 2020s). The sample's time point label, decoded: baseline before first vaccination. The protocol used for the library was the immunoSEQ multiplex PCR assay. What TCRdb holds here is the immuneACCESS table cut down to in-frame rearrangements. Part of the clones is not present; checked against another copy, under half of the missing clones reflect an unresolved V gene, and the others are unexplained. This sample lists 100,000 to 150,000 clones; approximately 91% were detected once. The ten largest clones capture 6.3% of the sample. Sequencing was performed on peripheral blood, taken on day 0 of AZD1222 vaccination. These receptors originate from an adult in good health.

The chain recombines TRBV5-1 with TRBJ2-2; 7 bases are a match to TRBD1. The junction had 0 bases not matched to a gene; V was cut back by 0 bases and J by 7 bases. Germline lookup yields CDR1 SGHRS and CDR2 YFSETQ. This CDR3 has 13 amino acids. For the CDR3, the DNA is TGCGCCAGCAGCTTGGACAGGGGCGGGGAGCTGTTTTTT. Its protein product is CASSLDRGGELFF.

The rearrangement joins TRBV5-8 to TRBJ2-3, with D perhaps matching TRBD2 (5 bases). Germline values: CDR1 SGHTS, CDR2 YDEGEE. V lost 4 bases to trimming and J lost 0 bases, with 12 bases between them. The CDR3 consists of 15 residues. CDR3 residues: CASSGRDASTDTQYF. As DNA, the CDR3 is TGTGCCAGCAGCGGGAGAGACGCTAGCACAGATACGCAGTATTTT.

The J gene is TRBJ2-4, the V gene TRBV3-1 (or the pseudogene TRBV3-2); D may match TRBD1 or TRBD2 (5 bases each). CDR1 and CDR2 (germline): LGHDT, YNNKEL (reference sequence). Trimming stripped 4 bases from V and 6 bases from J, with 13 bases between. This CDR3 region has 14 residues. Written as DNA, the CDR3 is TGTGCCAGCAGCCCTAGGGACGGATTAAACATTCAGTACTTC. Amino acids: CASSPRDGLNIQYF.

This clone has just one count. This chain uses TRBV4-3 with TRBJ2-5; D remains ambiguous. This CDR3 contains 16 residues. Germline values: CDR1 LGHNA, CDR2 YSLEER. The V gene lost 2 bases and the J gene lost 1 base, with 14 bases spanning the gap. CDR3 sequence (DNA): TGCGCCAGCAGCCAAAGCTTCCCTATTTCCCAAGAGACCCAGTACTTC. This codes for CASSQSFPISQETQYF.

The CDR3 reads CASSDGGVSSNQPQHF. In DNA form, the CDR3 reads TGTGCCAGCAGTGACGGGGGAGTTAGTAGCAATCAGCCCCAGCATTTT. V is TRBV6-1 and J is TRBJ1-5, with a tentative D call TRBD1 (5 bases). Germline lookup yields CDR1 MNHNS and CDR2 SASEGT. The V end lost 3 bases, the J end lost 0 bases, and 12 bases lay between the germline ends. This CDR3 has 16 amino acids.

The chain combines TRBV7-8 with TRBJ1-4; 7 positions match TRBD1. Germline V gives CDR1 SGHVS, CDR2 FQNEAQ. This CDR3 region has 16 residues. Trimming cost V 3 bases and J 5 bases; bases outside gene matches: 9. CDR3 amino acids: CASSLRPGQLNEKLFF. The CDR3 DNA is TGTGCCAGCAGCTTGAGACCGGGACAGCTGAATGAAAAACTGTTTTTT. Full variable domain (outside the CDR3, taken from reference TRBV7-8 and TRBJ1-4): GAGVSQSPRYKVAKRGQDVALRCDPISGHVSLFWYQQALGQGPEFLTYFQNEAQLDKSGLPSDRFFAERPEGSVSTLKIQRTQQEDSAVYLCASSLRPGQLNEKLFFGSGTQLSVL.

V usage is TRBV14 and J usage is TRBJ1-2; possibly TRBD1 for D (5 bases). Germline values: CDR1 SGHDN, CDR2 FVKESK. CDR3 length equals 14 residues. Trimming took 1 base from V and 7 from J, leaving 13 bases between them. This CDR3 reads CASSQGGELFGYTF. CDR3 in DNA: TGTGCCAGCAGCCAAGGGGGCGAACTCTTTGGCTACACCTTC.

The chain uses TRBV19 and TRBJ1-1; the match to TRBD1 covers 9 bases. CDR1 is LNHDA, CDR2 SQIVND, per germline (reference sequence). The V segment lost 7 bases and the J segment 7 bases; nucleotides outside the gene matches: 16. The CDR3 is 16 amino acids. The CDR3 sequence is CASTQGWGQGRFEAFF. DNA of the CDR3: TGTGCCAGTACTCAAGGCTGGGGACAGGGCCGATTTGAAGCTTTCTTT.

The chain links TRBV2 to TRBJ2-7; no clear D gene. The germline CDR1 and CDR2 sequences are SNHLY and FYNNEI. V shed 8 bases and J shed 2 bases, with 10 bases lying between them. The CDR3 totals 12 residues. This CDR3 is CASAQVAYEQYF. The CDR3 DNA follows: TGTGCCAGCGCCCAGGTTGCCTACGAGCAGTACTTC.

The V call is TRBV6-1, the J call TRBJ1-6; 9 positions match TRBD1. With V trimmed by 6 bases and J by 9 bases, 9 bases remained unmatched. CDR1 and CDR2 from the germline V gene are MNHNS and SASEGT. This CDR3 contains 15 residues. CDR3 sequence reads: CASSRDREYGSPLHF. The CDR3 DNA reads as TGTGCCAGCAGCCGGGACAGGGAATATGGTTCACCCCTCCACTTT.

This clone occurred once. This rearrangement joins TRBV7-8 to TRBJ1-1; 7 bases map to TRBD1. V was clipped by 2 bases and J by 1 base; unmatched bases: 16. Germline V gene sequence: CDR1 SGHVS, CDR2 FQNEAQ. The CDR3 extends over 19 amino acids. The CDR3 reads CASSLTWTGEQGQNTEAFF. The CDR3 nucleotides are TGTGCCAGCAGCTTAACCTGGACAGGAGAACAGGGGCAGAACACTGAAGCTTTCTTT.

V gene TRBV10-2 combines with J gene TRBJ1-4; possibly TRBD1 for D (5 bases). The CDR3 spans 14 residues. Per germline, CDR1 WSHSY and CDR2 SAAADI. V was shortened by 2 bases and J by 5 bases, with 9 bases between the two germline ends. In nucleotides, the CDR3 is TGCGCCAGCAGTGAGGGGGCCTTAAATGAAAAACTGTTTTTT. It encodes CASSEGALNEKLFF.

The chain uses TRBV9 and TRBJ2-7; D gene ambiguous. Trimming shortened V by 0 bases and J by 3 bases, and 10 bases separated the two germline ends. The germline V gene has CDR1 SGDLS and CDR2 YYNGEE. The CDR3 sequence is 14 residues long. The CDR3 coding sequence is TGTGCCAGCAGCGTAGGCACCGCGAACTACGAGCAGTACTTC. It is translated as CASSVGTANYEQYF. The whole variable domain, filled in from reference TRBV9 and TRBJ2-7, reads DSGVTQTPKHLITATGQRVTLRCSPRSGDLSVYWYQQSLDQGLQFLIQYYNGEERAKGNILERFSAQQFPDLHSELNLSSLELGDSALYFCASSVGTANYEQYFGPGTRLTVT.

This chain connects TRBV23-1 to TRBJ1-5; D gene uncertain. TRBV23-1 is an open reading frame, and its role is uncertain. This CDR3 has 16 residues. V dropped 4 bases and J dropped 2 bases, with 15 bases sitting between them. The CDR3 here is CASSRLVIRCNQPQHF. DNA for the CDR3: TGCGCCAGCAGTCGGTTAGTAATAAGGTGCAATCAGCCCCAGCATTTT.

The CDR3 DNA reads TGTGCCAGCAGCCACCGGGGGGTCACCCCGGACATTGTCTACGAGCAGTACTTC. Amino acid sequence: CASSHRGVTPDIVYEQYF. V usage is TRBV21-1 and J usage is TRBJ2-7; TRBD2, the D gene given by the table, was not confirmed from the DNA. TRBV21-1 counts as a pseudogene. The CDR3 loop spans 18 amino acids.

The rearrangement links TRBV5-1 to TRBJ2-2, with 7 bases matching TRBD2. With 1 base clipped from V and 4 bases from J, the junction kept 4 bases outside the gene matches. The V gene's germline CDR1 is SGHRS and CDR2 YFSETQ. The CDR3 runs to 15 residues. For the CDR3, the DNA is TGCGCCAGCAGCTTGCCCGGGGGGAGCACCGGGGAGCTGTTTTTT. This sequence encodes CASSLPGGSTGELFF.

The chain joins TRBV2 to TRBJ2-3, with D hard to call. CDR1 SNHLY and CDR2 FYNNEI come from the germline V gene. V was trimmed by 7 bases and J by 2 bases, leaving 16 bases between them. The CDR3 sequence is 15 residues long. CDR3 loop: CASTYFRTDTDTQYF. The CDR3 DNA is TGTGCCAGCACTTACTTCAGGACGGACACAGATACGCAGTATTTT. The full variable domain, rest sourced from reference TRBV2 and TRBJ2-3, is EPEVTQTPSHQVTQMGQEVILRCVPISNHLYFYWYRQILGQKVEFLVSFYNNEISEKSEIFDDQFSVERPDGSNFTLKIRSTKLEDSAMYFCASTYFRTDTDTQYFGPGTRLTVL.